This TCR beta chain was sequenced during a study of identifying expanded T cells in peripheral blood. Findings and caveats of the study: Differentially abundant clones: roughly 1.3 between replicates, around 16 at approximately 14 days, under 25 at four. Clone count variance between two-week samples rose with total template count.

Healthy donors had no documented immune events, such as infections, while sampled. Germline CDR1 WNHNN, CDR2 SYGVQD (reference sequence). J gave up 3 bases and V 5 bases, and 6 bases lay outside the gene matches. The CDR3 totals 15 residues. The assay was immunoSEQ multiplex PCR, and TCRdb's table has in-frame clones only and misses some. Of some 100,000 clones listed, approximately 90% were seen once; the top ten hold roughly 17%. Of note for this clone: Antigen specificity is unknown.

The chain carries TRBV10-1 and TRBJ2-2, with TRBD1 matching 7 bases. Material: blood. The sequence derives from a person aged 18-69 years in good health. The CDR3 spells CASSKGALDTGELFF. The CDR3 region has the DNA TGCGCCAGCAGTAAGGGGGCTCTGGACACCGGGGAGCTGTTTTTT.